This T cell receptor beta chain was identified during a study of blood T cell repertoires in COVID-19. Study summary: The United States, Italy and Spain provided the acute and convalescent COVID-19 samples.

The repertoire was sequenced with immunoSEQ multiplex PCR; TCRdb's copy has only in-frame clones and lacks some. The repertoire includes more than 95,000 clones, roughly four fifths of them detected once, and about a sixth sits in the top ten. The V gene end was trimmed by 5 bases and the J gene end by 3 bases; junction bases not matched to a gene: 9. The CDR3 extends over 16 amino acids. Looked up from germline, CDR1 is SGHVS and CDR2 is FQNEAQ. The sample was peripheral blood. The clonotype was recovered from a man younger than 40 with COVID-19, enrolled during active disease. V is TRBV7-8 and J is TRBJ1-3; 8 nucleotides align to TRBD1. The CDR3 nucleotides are TGTGCCAGCAGCCCACACGACAGGGGTAATGGAAACACCATATATTTT. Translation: CASSPHDRGNGNTIYF.